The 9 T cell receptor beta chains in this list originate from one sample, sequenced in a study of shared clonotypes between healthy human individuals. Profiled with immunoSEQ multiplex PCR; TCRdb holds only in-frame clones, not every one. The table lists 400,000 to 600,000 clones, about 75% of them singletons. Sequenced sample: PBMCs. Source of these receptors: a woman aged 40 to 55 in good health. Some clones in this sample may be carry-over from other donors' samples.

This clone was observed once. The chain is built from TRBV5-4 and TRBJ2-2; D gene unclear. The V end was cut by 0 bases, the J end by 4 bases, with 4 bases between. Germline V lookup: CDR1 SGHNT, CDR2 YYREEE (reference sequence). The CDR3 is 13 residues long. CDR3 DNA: TGTGCCAGCAGCTTGGCCCCCACCGGGGAGCTGTTTTTT. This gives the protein CASSLAPTGELFF.

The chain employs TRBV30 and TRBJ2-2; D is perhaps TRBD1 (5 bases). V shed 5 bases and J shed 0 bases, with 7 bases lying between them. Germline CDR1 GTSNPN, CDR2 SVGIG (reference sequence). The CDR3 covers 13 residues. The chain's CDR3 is CAWAGSNTGELFF. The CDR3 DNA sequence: TGTGCCTGGGCAGGGTCGAACACCGGGGAGCTGTTTTTT.

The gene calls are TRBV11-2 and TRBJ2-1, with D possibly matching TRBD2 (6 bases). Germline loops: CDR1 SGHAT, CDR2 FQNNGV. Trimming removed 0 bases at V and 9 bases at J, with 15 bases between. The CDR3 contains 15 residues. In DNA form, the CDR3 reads TGTGCCAGCAGCTTAGAGGGACTGGCGGGACGTGAGCAGTTCTTC. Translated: CASSLEGLAGREQFF.

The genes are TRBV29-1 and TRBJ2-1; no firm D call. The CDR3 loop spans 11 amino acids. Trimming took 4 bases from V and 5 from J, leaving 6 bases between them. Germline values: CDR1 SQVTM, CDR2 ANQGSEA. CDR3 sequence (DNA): TGCAGCGTTGGTGGGCACAATGAGCAGTTCTTC. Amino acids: CSVGGHNEQFF.

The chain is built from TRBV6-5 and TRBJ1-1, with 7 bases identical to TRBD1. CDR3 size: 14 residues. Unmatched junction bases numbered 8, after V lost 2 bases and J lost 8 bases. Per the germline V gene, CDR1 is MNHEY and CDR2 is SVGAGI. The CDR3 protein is CASSYGGQSSEAFF. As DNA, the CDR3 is TGTGCCAGCAGTTACGGGGGACAGTCTTCCGAAGCTTTCTTT.

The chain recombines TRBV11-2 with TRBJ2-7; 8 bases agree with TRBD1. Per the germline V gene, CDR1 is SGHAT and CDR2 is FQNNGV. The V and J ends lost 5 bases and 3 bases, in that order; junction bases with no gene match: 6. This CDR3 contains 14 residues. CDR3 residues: CASSPGTGFYEQYF. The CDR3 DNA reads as TGTGCCAGCAGCCCCGGGACAGGATTCTACGAGCAGTACTTC.

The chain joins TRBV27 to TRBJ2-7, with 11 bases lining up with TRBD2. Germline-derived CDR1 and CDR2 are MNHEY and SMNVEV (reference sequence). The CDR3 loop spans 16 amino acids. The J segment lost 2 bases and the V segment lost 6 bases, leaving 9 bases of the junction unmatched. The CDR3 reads CASRPTSGSGTYEQYF. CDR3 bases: TGTGCCAGCAGACCCACTAGCGGGAGCGGGACCTACGAGCAGTACTTC.

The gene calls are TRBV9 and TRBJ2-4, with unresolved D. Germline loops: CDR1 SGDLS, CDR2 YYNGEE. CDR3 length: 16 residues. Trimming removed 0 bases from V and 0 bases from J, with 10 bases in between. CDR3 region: CASSVGADLAKNIQYF. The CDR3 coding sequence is TGTGCCAGCAGCGTAGGGGCTGACCTAGCCAAAAACATTCAGTACTTC.

The CDR3 sequence: CASSSQGTRYEQYF. As DNA, the CDR3 is TGTGCCAGCAGCTCTCAGGGGACGCGCTACGAGCAGTACTTC. The V gene is TRBV11-1, the J gene TRBJ2-7, with a tentative D call TRBD1 (6 bases). This CDR3 contains 14 residues. The germline V and J ends were trimmed by 4 bases and 3 bases, with 13 bases remaining between them. The germline CDR1 and CDR2 sequences are SGHAT and FQDESV (reference sequence).